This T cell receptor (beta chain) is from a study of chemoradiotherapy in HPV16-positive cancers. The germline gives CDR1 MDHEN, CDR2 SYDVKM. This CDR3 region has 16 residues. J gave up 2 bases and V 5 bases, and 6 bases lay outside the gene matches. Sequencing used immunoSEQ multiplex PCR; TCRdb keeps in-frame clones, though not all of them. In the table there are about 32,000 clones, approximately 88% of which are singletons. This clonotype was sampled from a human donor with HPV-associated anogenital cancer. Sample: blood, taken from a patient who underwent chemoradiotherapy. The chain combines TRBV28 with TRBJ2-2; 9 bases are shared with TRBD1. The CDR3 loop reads CASSGGQGLNTGELFF. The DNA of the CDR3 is TGTGCCAGCAGTGGAGGACAGGGGTTAAACACCGGGGAGCTGTTTTTT.